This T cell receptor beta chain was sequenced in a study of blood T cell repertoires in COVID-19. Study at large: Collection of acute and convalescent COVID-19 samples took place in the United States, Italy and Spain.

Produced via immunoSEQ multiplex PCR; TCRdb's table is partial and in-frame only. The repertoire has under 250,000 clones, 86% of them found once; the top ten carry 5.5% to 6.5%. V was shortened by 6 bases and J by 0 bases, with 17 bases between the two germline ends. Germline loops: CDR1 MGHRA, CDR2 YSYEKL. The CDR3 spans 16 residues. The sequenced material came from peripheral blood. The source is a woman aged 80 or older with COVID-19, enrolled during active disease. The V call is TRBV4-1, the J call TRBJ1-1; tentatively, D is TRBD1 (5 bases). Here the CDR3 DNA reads TGCGCCAGCAGGGATTCAGGAGGGGCAATGAACACTGAAGCTTTCTTT. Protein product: CASRDSGGAMNTEAFF.